This TCR beta chain derives from a study of T cells in Graves' hyperthyroidism and ophthalmopathy. Study-level results: Ophthalmopathy was told apart from stable hyperthyroidism by a 13 V-J model. Most thyroid-expanded clonotypes above 0.001 were also found in blood.

RNA transcripts were the template for amplifying TCR beta CDR3 regions. The HTBI primer set served for first-round RT-PCR of the TCR CDR3. TCRdb analysed the multiplex PCR reads with MiXCR anew, one entry per CDR3 protein. This repertoire shows roughly 700,000 distinct CDR3 sequences, 15% to 20% found once; its top ten account for around 15%. Per germline, CDR1 MNHEY and CDR2 SMNVEV (reference sequence). V lost 7 bases to trimming and J lost 5 bases, with 9 bases between them. The CDR3 is 13 residues long. Researchers defined stable Graves' hyperthyroidism as no ophthalmopathy progression within 18 months. Hyperthyroidism in the patients, aged 18 to 65, was newly diagnosed and under 2 months in duration. Regarding this clonotype: As yet, its antigen is unknown.

The sample was blood. V gene TRBV27 combines with J gene TRBJ1-6; D is unresolved. The TCR originated in a man in his fifties or sixties with Graves' hyperthyroidism. CDR3 amino acids: CASTGFDNSPLHF. Here the CDR3 DNA reads TGTGCCAGCACCGGATTTGATAATTCACCCCTCCACTTT.